The T cell receptor (beta chain) under discussion was sequenced for a study of T cell repertoires in cytomegalovirus infection. TCRdb re-analysed the reads in MiXCR, keeping a single row per CDR3 protein. The sample contains almost 500,000 distinct CDR3 sequences, over 9% of which appear only once. This clonotype was observed many times. CDR3 length equals 17 residues. The V and J ends lost 5 bases and 5 bases, in that order; junction bases with no gene match: 14. Per germline, CDR1 SGHNT and CDR2 YENEEA. This receptor was obtained from a human donor in good health (CMV status not recorded). Some clones in this sample may be carry-over from other donors' samples. The rearrangement links TRBV11-3 to TRBJ2-1; 8 bases are a match to TRBD2. Sequenced sample: PBMCs. DNA for the CDR3: TGTGCCAGCAGCCCCCGGGAGCGGGAGACCTTGAACAATGAGCAGTTCTTC. As protein: CASSPRERETLNNEQFF.